These T cell receptor beta chains were read from a single sample in a study of blood T cell repertoires in COVID-19. Profiled with immunoSEQ multiplex PCR; TCRdb holds only in-frame clones, not every one. The sample has 200,000 to 250,000 clones, approximately 92% seen once; the top ten hold about 3.5%. Sequencing was done on a sample of PBMCs or T cells enriched from blood (not recorded which). The receptors were sampled from a woman aged 18-29 years in a cohort exposed to, infected with or recovered from COVID-19 (not recorded which). Both conserved end residues are part of each CDR3. The D gene is left open where the match is weak. A row's size may be missing; if present it is once, few, many or a size class.

j_gene: TRBJ2-7; d_gene: TRBD1; v_gene: TRBV28; abundance: -; CDR3nt: TGTGCCAGCAGGGAAGACAGGGCCGAGCAGTACTTC; CDR3aa: CASREDRAEQYF
j_gene: TRBJ2-3; d_gene: -; v_gene: TRBV6-4; abundance: few; CDR3nt: TGTGCCAGCAGTGACACCAACCTACCTACAGTATTGAGTAGCACAGATACGCAGTATTTT; CDR3aa: CASSDTNLPTVLSSTDTQYF
j_gene: TRBJ1-2; d_gene: -; v_gene: TRBV7-9; abundance: -; CDR3nt: TGTGCCAGCAGCTCGCGAAATGATGGCTACACCTTC; CDR3aa: CASSSRNDGYTF
j_gene: TRBJ2-2; d_gene: -; v_gene: TRBV3-1/TRBV3-2; abundance: -; CDR3nt: TGTGCCAGCAGCCAAGGGTGGCAGGGAGGTACCGGGGAGCTGTTTTTT; CDR3aa: CASSQGWQGGTGELFF
j_gene: TRBJ2-1; d_gene: TRBD2; v_gene: TRBV30; abundance: -; CDR3nt: TGTGCCTGGAGTGTACTAGCGGGAGGTCCCTACAATGAGCAGTTCTTC; CDR3aa: CAWSVLAGGPYNEQFF
j_gene: TRBJ2-1; d_gene: TRBD2; v_gene: TRBV10-3; abundance: once; CDR3nt: TGTGCCATCAGCCAACTAGCGGGGGCCAACAATGAGCAGTTCTTC; CDR3aa: CAISQLAGANNEQFF
j_gene: TRBJ1-1; d_gene: -; v_gene: TRBV20-1; abundance: -; CDR3nt: TGCAGTGCTGAGACGGACAGTGAAGCTTTCTTT; CDR3aa: CSAETDSEAFF
j_gene: TRBJ1-2; d_gene: -; v_gene: TRBV4-2; abundance: -; CDR3nt: TGTGCCAGCAGCCCCGAAGAGGGATTGCCCTATGGCTACACCTTC; CDR3aa: CASSPEEGLPYGYTF
j_gene: TRBJ2-1; d_gene: -; v_gene: TRBV19; abundance: -; CDR3nt: TGTGCCAGTACCGATCAGGGGGGAATGGGCAATGAGCAGTTCTTC; CDR3aa: CASTDQGGMGNEQFF
j_gene: TRBJ1-5; d_gene: -; v_gene: TRBV24-1; abundance: -; CDR3nt: TGTGCCACCAGTGGGGTTGGGCAGTCTAGCAATCAGCCCCAGCATTTT; CDR3aa: CATSGVGQSSNQPQHF
j_gene: TRBJ1-1; d_gene: -; v_gene: TRBV19; abundance: -; CDR3nt: TGTGCCAGTAGTATAGGCGGCGAGGGAACTGAAGCTTTCTTT; CDR3aa: CASSIGGEGTEAFF
j_gene: TRBJ2-2; d_gene: -; v_gene: TRBV7-8; abundance: -; CDR3nt: TGTGCCAGCACGGCAGGGTGGGCGGCCGGGGAGCTGTTTTTT; CDR3aa: CASTAGWAAGELFF
j_gene: TRBJ1-4; d_gene: -; v_gene: TRBV9; abundance: -; CDR3nt: TGTGCCAGCAGCTTCTCCTGGGGCACTAATGAAAAACTGTTTTTT; CDR3aa: CASSFSWGTNEKLFF
j_gene: TRBJ2-7; d_gene: TRBD2; v_gene: TRBV24-1; abundance: -; CDR3nt: TGTGCCACCAGTGTGAGGGAGGGCGAGCAGTACTTC; CDR3aa: CATSVREGEQYF
j_gene: TRBJ2-3; d_gene: TRBD2; v_gene: TRBV27; abundance: -; CDR3nt: TGTGCCAGCAGTTCCCCTAGCGGAAGCACAGATACGCAGTATTTT; CDR3aa: CASSSPSGSTDTQYF
j_gene: TRBJ1-5; d_gene: TRBD1; v_gene: TRBV7-8; abundance: -; CDR3nt: TGTGCCAGCAGCTTAGGGACAGGGAGGAGAAGCAATCAGCCCCAGCATTTT; CDR3aa: CASSLGTGRRSNQPQHF